Presented here are 32 T cell receptor beta chains from one specimen sequenced in a study of T cell responses to AZD1222 COVID-19 vaccine. The table came from immunoSEQ multiplex PCR; TCRdb's copy has only in-frame clones and leaves some out. The table shows 100,000 to 120,000 clones, with around 84% occurring only once. This material consisted of peripheral blood, taken on day 0 of AZD1222 vaccination. These receptors originate from an adult in good health.

The rearrangement joins TRBV2 to TRBJ1-5; maybe TRBD1 (6 bases). With 6 bases removed from V and 4 bases from J, the gap between germline ends came to 13 bases. The CDR3 has 14 amino acids. Per the germline V gene, CDR1 is SNHLY and CDR2 is FYNNEI. The CDR3 is CASRLGQSNQPQHF. In DNA form, the CDR3 reads TGTGCCAGCAGGCTTGGACAGTCGAATCAGCCCCAGCATTTT.

The chain employs TRBV11-2 and TRBJ2-7; D is undetermined. The CDR3 has 13 amino acids. Germline values: CDR1 SGHAT, CDR2 FQNNGV. The V end lost 5 bases, the J end lost 4 bases, and 12 bases lay between the germline ends. In DNA form, the CDR3 reads TGTGCCAGCAGCCCACTTCGGCTTTACGAGCAGTACTTC. Protein product: CASSPLRLYEQYF. The full variable domain, completed using reference TRBV11-2 and TRBJ2-7, is EAGVAQSPRYKIIEKRQSVAFWCNPISGHATLYWYQQILGQGPKLLIQFQNNGVVDDSQLPKDRFSAERLKGVDSTLKIQPAKLEDSAVYLCASSPLRLYEQYFGPGTRLTVT.

The rearrangement links TRBV4-3 to TRBJ1-4; D not resolved. This CDR3 region has 16 residues. V was trimmed by 4 bases and J by 3 bases, leaving 15 bases between them. The germline CDR1 and CDR2 sequences are LGHNA and YSLEER. CDR3 DNA sequence: TGCGCCAGCAGCCGGGTTCTCCGAAGGGCTAATGAAAAACTGTTTTTT. Protein product: CASSRVLRRANEKLFF.

The sample holds a few counts of this clone. The chain employs TRBV7-2 and TRBJ1-2, with D perhaps matching TRBD1 (5 bases). The CDR3 is made up of 15 amino acids. Trimming pared 0 bases from V and 8 bases from J, leaving 16 bases between. Germline CDR1 SGHTA, CDR2 FQGNSA. CDR3 sequence: CASSLAARQGRGYTF. Written as DNA, the CDR3 is TGTGCCAGCAGCTTAGCGGCCCGGCAGGGTAGGGGCTACACCTTC. The complete variable domain, with remaining parts taken from reference TRBV7-2 and TRBJ1-2, reads GAGVSQSPSNKVTEKGKDVELRCDPISGHTALYWYRQSLGQGLEFLIYFQGNSAPDKSGLPSDRFSAERTGGSVSTLTIQRTQQEDSAVYLCASSLAARQGRGYTFGSGTRLTVV.

The rearrangement joins TRBV6-2 or TRBV6-3 to TRBJ2-7; 10 positions match TRBD1. The germline CDR1 and CDR2 sequences are MNHEY and SVGEGT. The ends lost 6 bases at V and 2 bases at J; junction bases unmatched: 7. The CDR3 length is 15 residues. The CDR3 sequence: CASSSDRGPPYEQYF. CDR3 in DNA: TGTGCCAGCAGCAGCGACAGGGGGCCTCCCTACGAGCAGTACTTC.

The chain recombines TRBV24-1 with TRBJ1-5, with D perhaps TRBD1 (6 bases). CDR1 is KGHDR, CDR2 SFDVKD, per germline. Trimming removed 4 bases from V and 2 bases from J, with 11 bases in between. This CDR3 is built from 15 residues. CDR3 region: CATSEGGAGNQPQHF. As DNA, the CDR3 is TGTGCCACCAGTGAAGGGGGGGCGGGCAATCAGCCCCAGCATTTT.

This sequence joins TRBV2 and TRBJ2-6, with D possibly TRBD2 on 5 matching bases. The germline gives CDR1 SNHLY, CDR2 FYNNEI. Trimming removed 7 bases at V and 3 bases at J, with 16 bases between. The length of the CDR3 is 16 residues. CDR3 sequence reads: CASTGLNFGGANVLTF. In DNA form, the CDR3 reads TGTGCCAGCACAGGACTGAACTTCGGTGGGGCCAACGTCCTGACTTTC.

This chain joins TRBV5-1 and TRBJ1-1; D gene ambiguous. CDR1 is SGHRS and CDR2 is YFSETQ in the germline V gene. There are 14 residues in the CDR3. V was shortened by 0 bases and J by 5 bases, with 11 bases between the two germline ends. The CDR3 DNA reads TGCGCCAGCAGCTTGGAAGGCTTGGGGACTGAAGCTTTCTTT. Translated, it gives CASSLEGLGTEAFF.

The chain carries TRBV12-3 or TRBV12-4 and TRBJ1-5; D is unresolved. Deletions cut 3 bases from V and 3 bases from J, with 6 bases between. The CDR3 is 13 residues long. In DNA, the CDR3 is TGTGCCAGCAGTTTCCTGAACAATCAGCCCCAGCATTTT. It encodes CASSFLNNQPQHF.

V usage is TRBV30 and J usage is TRBJ1-6; 9 bases align to TRBD1. The CDR3 consists of 13 residues. Per germline, CDR1 GTSNPN and CDR2 SVGIG (reference sequence). The trim removed 6 bases at V and 10 bases at J, leaving 7 bases unmatched. CDR3 amino acids: CACAGQGDSPLHF. Here the CDR3 DNA reads TGTGCCTGCGCGGGACAGGGCGACTCACCCCTCCACTTT.

The gene calls are TRBV27 and TRBJ1-5; D is possibly TRBD1 (6 bases). This CDR3 contains 14 residues. Germline CDR1 is MNHEY and CDR2 is SMNVEV (reference sequence). The germline V and J ends were trimmed by 3 bases and 1 base, with 7 bases remaining between them. DNA for the CDR3: TGTGCCAGCAGTTTCGGACAGAGCAATCAGCCCCAGCATTTT. Protein sequence: CASSFGQSNQPQHF.

This chain connects TRBV5-5 to TRBJ2-7; possible D gene TRBD1, 8 bases. The V and J ends lost 4 bases and 6 bases respectively, with 17 bases between them. Germline CDR1 is SGHKS and CDR2 is YYEKEE (reference sequence). The CDR3 spans 14 residues. For the CDR3, the DNA is TGTGCCAGCAGCCTACAGGGGGGGTTTACCGAGCAGTACTTC. It translates to CASSLQGGFTEQYF. The whole variable domain, filled in from reference TRBV5-5 and TRBJ2-7, reads DAGVTQSPTHLIKTRGQQVTLRCSPISGHKSVSWYQQVLGQGPQFIFQYYEKEERGRGNFPDRFSARQFPNYSSELNVNALLLGDSALYLCASSLQGGFTEQYFGPGTRLTVT.

This clone was counted a few times. The chain has TRBV25-1 and TRBJ1-1; D call uncertain. Trimming took off 0 bases at V and 4 bases at J, with 9 bases between the two ends. Germline loops: CDR1 MGHDK, CDR2 SYGVNS. The CDR3 extends over 14 amino acids. For the CDR3, the DNA is TGTGCCAGCAGTGAATATCGAACCGGCACTGAAGCTTTCTTT. It is translated as CASSEYRTGTEAFF.

V and J are TRBV18 and TRBJ1-4, with no clear D. Trimming pared 3 bases from V and 0 bases from J, leaving 8 bases between. The CDR3 is 15 residues long. CDR1 is KGHSH and CDR2 is LQKENI in the germline V gene. The CDR3 DNA is TGTGCCAGCTCACCCTCGACGGCAACTAATGAAAAACTGTTTTTT. Its protein is CASSPSTATNEKLFF. The full variable domain, rest sourced from reference TRBV18 and TRBJ1-4, is NAGVMQNPRHLVRRRGQEARLRCSPMKGHSHVYWYRQLPEEGLKFMVYLQKENIIDESGMPKERFSAEFPKEGPSILRIQQVVRGDSAAYFCASSPSTATNEKLFFGSGTQLSVL.

The rearrangement uses TRBV5-6 and TRBJ1-4, with unresolved D. This CDR3 spans 12 amino acids. Per the germline V gene, CDR1 is SGHDT and CDR2 is YYEEEE. With 4 bases removed from V and 4 bases from J, the gap between germline ends came to 5 bases. The CDR3 sequence: CASSVDNEKLFF. The DNA for the CDR3 is TGTGCCAGCAGCGTCGATAATGAAAAACTGTTTTTT.

This clone was picked up one time. The chain joins TRBV19 to TRBJ1-2, with 10 positions matching TRBD1. CDR3 size: 14 residues. CDR1 and CDR2 (germline): LNHDA, SQIVND (reference sequence). The trim removed 6 bases at V and 4 bases at J, leaving 5 bases unmatched. CDR3 residues: CASRRQGARYGYTF. The CDR3 DNA is TGTGCCAGTAGACGACAGGGGGCTCGCTATGGCTACACCTTC.

Notes on this clone: The same CDR3 also results from other DNA sequences found in this sample. The chain combines TRBV4-1 with TRBJ1-2; D unresolved. This CDR3 contains 13 residues. The V gene's germline CDR1 is MGHRA and CDR2 YSYEKL. V dropped 0 bases and J dropped 6 bases, with 8 bases sitting between them. CDR3: CASSQDLGDGYTF. DNA of the CDR3: TGCGCCAGCAGCCAAGATTTGGGAGATGGCTACACCTTC.

This rearrangement joins TRBV7-9 to TRBJ2-7; 9 positions match TRBD1. Unmatched junction bases numbered 5, after V lost 5 bases and J lost 0 bases. Germline lookup yields CDR1 SEHNR and CDR2 FQNEAQ (reference sequence). There are 15 residues in the CDR3. The CDR3 region is CASSPGQGRSYEQYF. The CDR3 region has the DNA TGTGCCAGCAGCCCGGGACAGGGCCGCTCCTACGAGCAGTACTTC. Drawing the rest from reference TRBV7-9 and TRBJ2-7, the complete variable domain is DTGVSQNPRHKITKRGQNVTFRCDPISEHNRLYWYRQTLGQGPEFLTYFQNEAQLEKSRLLSDRFSAERPKGSFSTLEIQRTEQGDSAMYLCASSPGQGRSYEQYFGPGTRLTVT.

The chain employs TRBV5-5 and TRBJ2-7, with 8 bases identical to TRBD1. CDR3 length: 14 residues. Germline CDR1 is SGHKS and CDR2 is YYEKEE (reference sequence). J lost 3 bases, V lost 3 bases, and 5 bases had no gene match. The CDR3 coding sequence is TGTGCCAGCAGCTGGTTGGGACAGGTCTACGAGCAGTACTTC. This encodes CASSWLGQVYEQYF.

The gene calls are TRBV11-2 and TRBJ1-2; no reliable D call. Germline assignment: CDR1 SGHAT and CDR2 FQNNGV. With 0 bases removed from V and 8 bases from J, the gap between germline ends came to 16 bases. This CDR3 has 15 amino acids. CDR3 in amino acids: CASSLEGGVAGGYTF. The CDR3 DNA reads TGTGCCAGCAGCTTAGAGGGCGGGGTCGCGGGCGGCTACACCTTC.

This rearrangement joins TRBV5-1 to TRBJ2-3, with unresolved D. The germline gives CDR1 SGHRS, CDR2 YFSETQ. This CDR3 region has 15 residues. Trimming pared 1 base from V and 2 bases from J, leaving 11 bases between. CDR3 DNA: TGCGCCAGCAGCTTGACTCCAGGCAACACAGATACGCAGTATTTT. It codes for CASSLTPGNTDTQYF.

The chain has TRBV11-3 and TRBJ1-3; TRBD1 is a possible D gene (6 bases). V was shortened by 4 bases and J by 3 bases, with 25 bases between the two germline ends. CDR3 length: 19 amino acids. Germline V gene sequence: CDR1 SGHNT, CDR2 YENEEA. The chain's CDR3 is CASSSTDTPPGVRGNTIYF. The CDR3 bases are TGTGCCAGCAGCTCGACGGACACTCCTCCAGGGGTACGTGGAAACACCATATATTTT.

The chain joins TRBV27 to TRBJ1-2; D remains unclear. The CDR3 totals 13 residues. The V gene's germline CDR1 is MNHEY and CDR2 SMNVEV (reference sequence). V was trimmed by 6 bases and J by 5 bases, leaving 13 bases between them. CDR3 amino acids: CASSQHAKYGYTF. DNA of the CDR3: TGTGCCAGCAGCCAACACGCGAAATATGGCTACACCTTC.

The CDR3 DNA follows: TGTGCCAGCAAGACAAACAGTGTAACCGGGGAGCTGTTTTTT. Its protein product is CASKTNSVTGELFF. V and J are TRBV2 and TRBJ2-2; D call uncertain. From germline, CDR1 is SNHLY and CDR2 FYNNEI. V was cut by 7 bases and J by 5 bases, with 14 bases left in between. This CDR3 spans 14 amino acids. The full variable domain, its missing parts supplied by reference TRBV2 and TRBJ2-2, is EPEVTQTPSHQVTQMGQEVILRCVPISNHLYFYWYRQILGQKVEFLVSFYNNEISEKSEIFDDQFSVERPDGSNFTLKIRSTKLEDSAMYFCASKTNSVTGELFFGEGSRLTVL.

This clone was observed at least ten times. The chain employs TRBV12-3 or TRBV12-4 and TRBJ1-1; D remains ambiguous. The length of the CDR3 is 12 residues. Trimming shortened V by 1 base and J by 10 bases, and 10 bases separated the two germline ends. In DNA, the CDR3 is TGTGCCAGCAGTTTAGGAGGTATCGGAGCTTTCTTT. This translates into CASSLGGIGAFF.

Only a few counts were recorded for this clone. This rearrangement joins TRBV6-2 or TRBV6-3 to TRBJ1-6; D is uncertain. Germline V gene sequence: CDR1 MNHEY, CDR2 SVGEGT. V lost 6 bases, J lost 6 bases, and 3 bases lay in between. The CDR3 runs to 11 residues. The CDR3 is CASSTNSPLHF. DNA of the CDR3: TGTGCCAGCAGCACTAATTCACCCCTCCACTTT.

This clone has a single count. The chain's CDR3 is CAISEPGTVLSYNEQFF. In DNA form, the CDR3 reads TGTGCCATCAGTGAGCCGGGGACGGTCTTGTCCTACAATGAGCAGTTCTTC. This rearrangement joins TRBV10-3 to TRBJ2-1, with D possibly called TRBD1 or TRBD2 (5 bases each). V lost 2 bases, J lost 1 base, and 15 bases lay in between. Germline V gene lookup returns CDR1 ENHRY and CDR2 SYGVKD. This CDR3 contains 17 residues.

This clone was detected once. This chain joins TRBV28 and TRBJ1-1, with 7 bases identical to TRBD1. V was pared by 6 bases and J by 0 bases, with 4 bases of the junction left unmatched. CDR3 length: 14 residues. Germline CDR1 is MDHEN and CDR2 is SYDVKM. The CDR3 loop is CASRQGQLNTEAFF. The CDR3 region has the DNA TGTGCCAGCAGACAGGGACAGTTGAACACTGAAGCTTTCTTT.

The rearrangement links TRBV6-5 to TRBJ1-2; D ambiguous. The CDR3 has 10 amino acids. CDR1 is MNHEY and CDR2 is SVGAGI in the germline V gene. The V end lost 7 bases, the J end lost 6 bases, and 6 bases lay between the germline ends. CDR3 bases: TGTGCCAGCATAGGGAATGGCTACACCTTC. Translation gives CASIGNGYTF.

J is TRBJ2-5 and V is TRBV6-2 or TRBV6-3; 7 positions agree with TRBD2. Per germline, CDR1 MNHEY and CDR2 SVGEGT. V was clipped by 7 bases and J by 2 bases; unmatched bases: 10. The CDR3 runs 15 residues. The CDR3 region is CASIPREGPQETQYF. The CDR3 DNA follows: TGTGCCAGCATCCCGAGGGAGGGACCACAAGAGACCCAGTACTTC.

The chain combines TRBV25-1 with TRBJ2-7; no firm D call. The CDR3 contains 14 residues. V lost 7 bases and J 1 base, leaving 14 bases between the germline ends. Germline loops: CDR1 MGHDK, CDR2 SYGVNS. DNA for the CDR3: TGTGCCAGCACCCATACCGTCCCATCCTACGAGCAGTACTTC. It translates to CASTHTVPSYEQYF.

This clone was observed a few times. The rearrangement links TRBV19 to TRBJ1-2; D may be TRBD1 (6 bases). The CDR3 contains 15 residues. Trimming took off 3 bases at V and 5 bases at J, with 16 bases between the two ends. The germline gives CDR1 LNHDA, CDR2 SQIVND (reference sequence). CDR3 nucleotide sequence: TGTGCCAGTAGTATTCGGACAGAGGACCCGTATGGCTACACCTTC. This gives the protein CASSIRTEDPYGYTF. Supplemented by reference TRBV19 and TRBJ1-2, the full variable domain reads DGGITQSPKYLFRKEGQNVTLSCEQNLNHDAMYWYRQDPGQGLRLIYYSQIVNDFQKGDIAEGYSVSREKKESFPLTVTSAQKNPTAFYLCASSIRTEDPYGYTFGSGTRLTVV.